The source of this TCR beta chain is a study of T cells in Graves' hyperthyroidism and ophthalmopathy. Amplification of TCR beta CDR3 regions used RNA as the template. The TCR CDR3 first-round RT-PCR relied on the HTBI primer set. Each CDR3 protein is one row after TCRdb ran MiXCR on the multiplex PCR reads. The sample carries 340,000 or so distinct CDR3 sequences, roughly a fifth recorded once. CDR3 length: 13 residues. V lost 0 bases to trimming and J lost 2 bases, with 4 bases between them. Germline CDR1 reads SGHRS; CDR2 reads YFSETQ. This clonotype has at least ten counts. Its specificity is unknown. Study-wide results and limits: Blood also showed most of the thyroid clonotypes that were expanded above 0.001.

This sequence was found in a woman aged 50 to 60 with Graves' hyperthyroidism. Input material: blood. V usage is TRBV5-1 and J usage is TRBJ2-3; D unclear. CDR3 in amino acids: CASSLVSTDTQYF. In DNA, the CDR3 is TGCGCCAGCAGCTTGGTGTCCACAGATACGCAGTATTTT.